A selection of T cell receptor beta chains follows, all from one sample in a study of blood T cell repertoires in COVID-19. Data came from immunoSEQ multiplex PCR; TCRdb stores just in-frame clones and leaves some out. The table records roughly 250,000 clones, more than 65% of them present only once. Sequences were obtained from peripheral blood. The receptors stem from a middle-aged woman with active or convalescent COVID-19. Both conserved end residues are part of each CDR3.

J: TRBJ1-2
V: TRBV5-4
CDR3: CASRGDRGHTNYGYTF

J: TRBJ2-7
V: TRBV18
CDR3: CASSPPTSGRRGVEQYF

J: TRBJ1-6
V: TRBV5-1
CDR3: CASSLQGSNSPLHF

J: TRBJ1-4
V: TRBV5-6
CDR3: CASSLWTAGEKLFF

J: TRBJ2-1
V: TRBV18
CDR3: CASSPPGRGAYNEQFF

J: TRBJ1-2
V: TRBV12-3/TRBV12-4
CDR3: CASREQGNYGYTF

J: TRBJ2-5
V: TRBV14
CDR3: CASSQTSGLNQETQYF

J: TRBJ2-7
V: TRBV18
CDR3: CASSPSGAAYEQYF

J: TRBJ1-4
V: TRBV5-1
CDR3: CASRLQHEKLFF

J: TRBJ2-3
V: TRBV10-3
CDR3: CAISDRGQTDTQYF

J: TRBJ1-6
V: TRBV28
CDR3: CASTPLGRRLALHF

J: TRBJ2-5
V: TRBV29-1
CDR3: CSVTTSGRGTQYF

J: TRBJ2-7
V: TRBV5-6
CDR3: CASSPPGRYEQYF

J: TRBJ2-1
V: TRBV6-4
CDR3: CASSPGTSGGRNEQFF

J: TRBJ1-2
V: TRBV7-3
CDR3: CASSLQGYYGYTF

J: TRBJ2-7
V: TRBV5-6
CDR3: CASSLGASLYEQYF

J: TRBJ1-2
V: TRBV9
CDR3: CASSPLGEGGYGYTF

J: TRBJ2-2
V: TRBV13
CDR3: CASSLVPTGGATGELFF